This entry is about one T cell receptor (beta chain). This specimen belongs to a study of long-term antiretroviral therapy in people with HIV. Run at survey level, the immunoSEQ assay was version v3.0. The protocol was immunoSEQ multiplex PCR, while the TCRdb copy is restricted to in-frame clones and leaves out a portion. Of about 48,000 clones in the sample, about 81% were seen once. The V and J ends lost 2 bases and 5 bases, in that order; junction bases with no gene match: 5. The germline V gene has CDR1 PRHDT and CDR2 FYEKMQ (reference sequence). The CDR3 extends over 15 amino acids. This clonotype originated in a woman younger than 30 with HIV. This specimen was unsorted PBMCs, taken 0.8 years after starting antiretroviral therapy. The rearrangement links TRBV13 to TRBJ2-3; 9 bases match TRBD1. CDR3: CASSLYRGRGDTQYF. The CDR3 region has the DNA TGTGCCAGCAGCTTATACAGGGGGCGCGGAGATACGCAGTATTTT.